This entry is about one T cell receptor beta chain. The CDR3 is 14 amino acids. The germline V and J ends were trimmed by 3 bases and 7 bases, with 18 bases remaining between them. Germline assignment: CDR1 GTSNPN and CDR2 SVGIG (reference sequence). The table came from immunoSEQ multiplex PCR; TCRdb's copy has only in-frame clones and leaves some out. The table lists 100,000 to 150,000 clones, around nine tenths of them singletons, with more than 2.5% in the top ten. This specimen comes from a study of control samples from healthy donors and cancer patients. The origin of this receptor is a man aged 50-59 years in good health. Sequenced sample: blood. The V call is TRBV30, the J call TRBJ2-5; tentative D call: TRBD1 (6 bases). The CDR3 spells CAWSWAGVEGTQYF. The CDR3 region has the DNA TGTGCCTGGAGCTGGGCAGGGGTTGAGGGGACCCAGTACTTC.